The next 15 T cell receptor beta chains were all read from a single sample in a study of shared T cell receptors in the human thymus. Produced via immunoSEQ multiplex PCR; TCRdb's table is partial and in-frame only. The repertoire has some 700,000 clones, approximately 85% of them found once; the top ten carry about 0.011%. These data also formed part of another study, on human thymus T cells.

What was sequenced was thymocytes. Receptors were obtained from a girl under three years old with a congenital heart defect.

The chain employs TRBV18 and TRBJ1-2; TRBD1 matches 8 bases. Germline V gene lookup returns CDR1 KGHSH and CDR2 LQKENI. There are 19 residues in the CDR3. V shed 8 bases, J shed 8 bases, and the junction held 28 bases outside the gene matches. The CDR3 sequence is CASLVLPVGRQGTIRGYTF. CDR3 DNA sequence: TGTGCCAGCCTAGTCCTGCCCGTGGGCCGACAGGGGACAATTCGGGGCTACACCTTC.

V gene TRBV14 combines with J gene TRBJ2-1, with TRBD1 identical over 9 bases. This CDR3 contains 15 residues. The V segment lost 4 bases and the J segment 7 bases; nucleotides outside the gene matches: 8. Germline CDR1 reads SGHDN; CDR2 reads FVKESK. The CDR3 sequence: CASSPGQGDPNEQFF. The DNA of the CDR3 is TGTGCCAGCAGCCCGGGACAGGGAGACCCAAATGAGCAGTTCTTC.

The rearrangement uses TRBV28 and TRBJ2-7; no definite D call. Deletions cut 6 bases from V and 5 bases from J, with 11 bases between. Germline V gives CDR1 MDHEN, CDR2 SYDVKM. The CDR3 is 12 residues long. The CDR3 nucleotides are TGTGCCAGCAGCCACCTCAGGAACGAGCAGTACTTC. The encoded protein is CASSHLRNEQYF.

This CDR3 is CASSLDGQLPGNTIYF. The CDR3 DNA reads TGTGCCAGCAGCTTGGACGGACAGCTACCTGGAAACACCATATATTTT. This chain joins TRBV5-6 and TRBJ1-3; D may be TRBD1 (6 bases). V was shortened by 0 bases and J by 2 bases, with 12 bases between the two germline ends. CDR1 is SGHDT, CDR2 YYEEEE, per germline. The CDR3 has 16 residues.

The V call is TRBV18, the J call TRBJ1-3; TRBD1 might be the D (6 bases). Per germline, CDR1 KGHSH and CDR2 LQKENI. The CDR3 contains 16 residues. Trimming shortened V by 3 bases and J by 0 bases, and 12 bases separated the two germline ends. The CDR3: CASSPKGHHSGNTIYF. In DNA, the CDR3 is TGTGCCAGCTCACCGAAGGGACATCACTCTGGAAACACCATATATTTT.

This rearrangement joins TRBV7-2 to TRBJ2-2, with TRBD2 matching over 9 bases. Trimming removed 8 bases from V and 0 bases from J; junction bases left unmatched: 10. In germline, CDR1 is SGHTA, CDR2 FQGNSA. The CDR3 totals 17 residues. The CDR3 nucleotides are TGTGCCAGCCGATTCTTAGCGGGGGTTGCGAACACCGGGGAGCTGTTTTTT. It translates to CASRFLAGVANTGELFF.

The chain is built from TRBV27 and TRBJ1-2; 9 nucleotides agree with TRBD1. CDR1 MNHEY and CDR2 SMNVEV come from the germline V gene (reference sequence). This CDR3 region has 13 residues. V trimming: 4 bases; J trimming: 8 bases; junction bases outside the gene matches: 5. The CDR3 bases are TGTGCCAGCAGTTCAGGGACAGGGCCAGGCTACACCTTC. It encodes CASSSGTGPGYTF.

In DNA form, the CDR3 reads TGCAGCGTTACCCTTAAAGCCAGGGCTTGGGGTGAAAAACTGTTTTTT. Its protein product is CSVTLKARAWGEKLFF. The chain has TRBV29-1 and TRBJ1-4, with a tentative D call TRBD1 (5 bases). Trimming took 5 bases from V and 7 from J, leaving 23 bases between them. The CDR3 spans 16 residues. Looked up from germline, CDR1 is SQVTM and CDR2 is ANQGSEA.

V and J are TRBV5-1 and TRBJ1-2; 12 bases line up with TRBD1. The CDR3 consists of 16 residues. V lost 4 bases, J lost 5 bases, and 9 bases stayed unmatched. From germline, CDR1 is SGHRS and CDR2 YFSETQ. Written as DNA, the CDR3 is TGCGCCAGCAGCGGCGTACCGGGACAGGGGGCTTATGGCTACACCTTC. Encoded protein: CASSGVPGQGAYGYTF. Based on the CDR3 plus reference TRBV5-1 and TRBJ1-2, the full variable domain is KAGVTQTPRYLIKTRGQQVTLSCSPISGHRSVSWYQQTPGQGLQFLFEYFSETQRNKGNFPGRFSGRQFSNSRSEMNVSTLELGDSALYLCASSGVPGQGAYGYTFGSGTRLTVV.

J is TRBJ2-5 and V is TRBV2; perhaps TRBD2 as D (6 bases). Germline loops: CDR1 SNHLY, CDR2 FYNNEI. V lost 6 bases and J 7 bases, leaving 15 bases between the germline ends. The CDR3 extends over 13 amino acids. The CDR3 is CASSDGGLGTQYF. DNA for the CDR3: TGTGCCAGCAGCGATGGGGGGTTGGGGACCCAGTACTTC. Combining the CDR3 with reference TRBV2 and TRBJ2-5 gives the whole variable domain EPEVTQTPSHQVTQMGQEVILRCVPISNHLYFYWYRQILGQKVEFLVSFYNNEISEKSEIFDDQFSVERPDGSNFTLKIRSTKLEDSAMYFCASSDGGLGTQYFGPGTRLLVL.

The V call is TRBV4-3, the J call TRBJ1-5, with a tentative D call TRBD1 (5 bases). The CDR3 is 14 residues long. Germline assignment: CDR1 LGHNA and CDR2 YSLEER. Trimming cost V 1 base and J 1 base, with 5 bases left between them. CDR3 nucleotide sequence: TGCGCCAGCAGCCAAGGACAGAGCAATCAGCCCCAGCATTTT. Its translation: CASSQGQSNQPQHF.

The chain carries TRBV6-1 and TRBJ1-1; 11 bases align to TRBD1. The J segment lost 1 base and the V segment lost 2 bases, leaving 9 bases of the junction unmatched. The CDR3 contains 18 residues. From germline, CDR1 is MNHNS and CDR2 SASEGT. CDR3 residues: CASSEMAGQGVTNTEAFF. The CDR3 nucleotides read TGTGCCAGCAGTGAAATGGCGGGACAGGGGGTGACGAACACTGAAGCTTTCTTT.

The gene calls are TRBV27 and TRBJ1-1; 9 bases agree with TRBD1. Germline assignment: CDR1 MNHEY and CDR2 SMNVEV (reference sequence). CDR3 length: 14 amino acids. The V and J ends lost 2 bases and 7 bases, in that order; junction bases with no gene match: 5. For the CDR3, the DNA is TGTGCCAGCAGTTTAACAGGGGGCAAGGGTGAAGCTTTCTTT. The encoded protein is CASSLTGGKGEAFF.

This chain joins TRBV7-9 and TRBJ1-2; 9 positions agree with TRBD1. CDR1 is SEHNR, CDR2 FQNEAQ, per germline (reference sequence). The CDR3 length is 15 residues. The V and J ends lost 5 bases and 3 bases, in that order; junction bases with no gene match: 7. As DNA, the CDR3 is TGTGCCAGCAGCCTCTACAGGGGGCTTCACTATGGCTACACCTTC. Protein product: CASSLYRGLHYGYTF.

This chain uses TRBV7-8 with TRBJ2-2, with 7 bases fitting TRBD2. CDR1 is SGHVS, CDR2 FQNEAQ, per germline. This CDR3 region has 16 residues. V was pared by 8 bases and J by 5 bases, with 14 bases of the junction left unmatched. CDR3 nucleotide sequence: TGTGCCAGCCCGCCTGGTCAGGGAGGGTGGACCGGGGAGCTGTTTTTT. It is translated as CASPPGQGGWTGELFF.